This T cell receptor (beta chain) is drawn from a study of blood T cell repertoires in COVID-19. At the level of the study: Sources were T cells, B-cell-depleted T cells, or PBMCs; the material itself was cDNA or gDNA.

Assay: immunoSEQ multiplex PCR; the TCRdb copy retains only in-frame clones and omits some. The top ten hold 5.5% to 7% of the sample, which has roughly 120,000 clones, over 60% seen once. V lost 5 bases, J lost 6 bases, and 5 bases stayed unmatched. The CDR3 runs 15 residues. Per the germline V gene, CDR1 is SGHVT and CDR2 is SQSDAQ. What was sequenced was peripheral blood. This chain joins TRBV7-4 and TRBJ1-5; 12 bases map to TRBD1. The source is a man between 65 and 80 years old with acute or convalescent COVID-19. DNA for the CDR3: TGTGCCAGCAGCGTGGGGACAGGGGGCGTTCAGCCCCAGCATTTT. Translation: CASSVGTGGVQPQHF.